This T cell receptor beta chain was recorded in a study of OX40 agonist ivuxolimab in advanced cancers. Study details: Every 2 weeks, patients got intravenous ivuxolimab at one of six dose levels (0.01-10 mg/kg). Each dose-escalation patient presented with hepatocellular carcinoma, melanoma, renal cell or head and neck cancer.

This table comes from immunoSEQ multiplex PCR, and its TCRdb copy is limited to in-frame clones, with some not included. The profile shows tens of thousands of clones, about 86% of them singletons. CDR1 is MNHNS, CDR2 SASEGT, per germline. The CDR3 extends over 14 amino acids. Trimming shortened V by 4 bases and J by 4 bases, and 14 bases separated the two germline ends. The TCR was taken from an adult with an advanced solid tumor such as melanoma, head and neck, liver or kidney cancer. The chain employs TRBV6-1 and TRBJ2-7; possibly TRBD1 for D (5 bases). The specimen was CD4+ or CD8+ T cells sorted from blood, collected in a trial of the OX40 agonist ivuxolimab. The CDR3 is CASSAAAGSYEQYF. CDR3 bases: TGTGCCAGCAGTGCTGCGGCAGGGTCGTACGAGCAGTACTTC.